The 10 T cell receptor beta chains in this list originate from one sample, sequenced in a study of T cell changes during pregnancy in multiple sclerosis. The method was immunoSEQ multiplex PCR; TCRdb's version includes in-frame clones alone and lacks a portion of them. The sample has around 61,000 clones; around 87% are singletons. The sequenced sample consisted of peripheral blood from another person, used as feeder cells. Source of these receptors: a human donor whose cells served as feeder cells for cultures in a pregnancy study.

The chain combines TRBV28 with TRBJ2-7, with D possibly TRBD1 on 6 matching bases. Looked up from germline, CDR1 is MDHEN and CDR2 is SYDVKM. The CDR3 spans 13 residues. V gave up 5 bases and J gave up 5 bases, with 13 bases separating them. CDR3 protein: CASSRDILDEQYF. The CDR3 nucleotides are TGTGCCAGCAGTCGGGACATCTTGGACGAGCAGTACTTC.

The V call is TRBV27, the J call TRBJ1-3; no clear D. The germline V gene encodes CDR1 MNHEY and CDR2 SMNVEV (reference sequence). The CDR3 loop spans 15 amino acids. V shed 2 bases and J shed 4 bases, with 12 bases lying between them. This chain's CDR3 is CASSLQATGGNTIYF. The CDR3, as DNA: TGTGCCAGCAGTTTACAAGCTACTGGCGGAAACACCATATATTTT.

The rearrangement joins TRBV19 to TRBJ1-2; 7 bases map to TRBD1. The junction had 12 bases not matched to a gene; V was cut back by 4 bases and J by 7 bases. The CDR3 spans 15 residues. Germline CDR1 is LNHDA and CDR2 is SQIVND (reference sequence). CDR3 region: CASSTPRQGTSGYTF. In nucleotides, the CDR3 is TGTGCCAGTAGTACCCCCCGACAGGGCACGAGTGGCTACACCTTC.

The rearrangement joins TRBV19 to TRBJ1-1; D possibly corresponds to TRBD1 (5 bases). Germline V CDR1 and CDR2: LNHDA, SQIVND (reference sequence). With 3 bases removed from V and 7 bases from J, the gap between germline ends came to 12 bases. CDR3 length: 13 amino acids. CDR3 in DNA: TGTGCCAGTAGTATTTCGGCGGGGGGTGAAGCTTTCTTT. Its translation is CASSISAGGEAFF.

The genes are TRBV7-3 and TRBJ2-2; D ambiguous. Germline V gene lookup returns CDR1 SGHTA and CDR2 FQGTGA. The CDR3 runs 14 residues. V lost 1 base and J lost 2, with 5 bases in between. CDR3 residues: CASSLKANTGELFF. As DNA, the CDR3 is TGTGCCAGCAGCTTAAAGGCAAACACCGGGGAGCTGTTTTTT.

This clone was recorded only once. The rearrangement links TRBV9 to TRBJ2-1; TRBD2 matches at 12 bases. The CDR3 contains 17 residues. V lost 0 bases and J lost 8; bases outside the gene matches: 9. Germline CDR1 and CDR2: SGDLS and YYNGEE. The CDR3 bases are TGTGCCAGCAGCGTAGCCCTCCTAGCGGGAGGGCCCCATGAGCAGTTCTTC. Translated, it gives CASSVALLAGGPHEQFF.

The chain has TRBV7-3 and TRBJ2-1; 12 nucleotides align to TRBD2. Losses at the gene ends were 5 bases for V and 9 bases for J; bases not matched to a gene: 5. CDR3 length equals 14 residues. Germline V gene sequence: CDR1 SGHTA, CDR2 FQGTGA. Here the CDR3 DNA reads TGTGCCAGCAGCCTAGCGGGAGGGCCAAGTGAGCAGTTCTTC. It specifies CASSLAGGPSEQFF.

The rearrangement uses TRBV6-6 and TRBJ2-3; 13 bases match TRBD2. With V trimmed by 8 bases and J by 10 bases, 12 bases remained unmatched. From germline, CDR1 is MNHNY and CDR2 SVGAGI (reference sequence). The CDR3 sequence is 15 residues long. CDR3 in amino acids: CASRWTSGRGGSQYF. CDR3 sequence (DNA): TGTGCCAGCCGATGGACTAGCGGGAGAGGGGGGTCGCAGTATTTT.

The V call is TRBV7-9, the J call TRBJ2-3; D may be TRBD2 (6 bases). CDR3 length: 14 amino acids. V was pared by 4 bases and J by 2 bases, with 10 bases between. Germline CDR1 is SEHNR and CDR2 is FQNEAQ (reference sequence). The CDR3 is CASSWAGSTDTQYF. In nucleotides, the CDR3 is TGTGCCAGCAGCTGGGCGGGATCCACAGATACGCAGTATTTT. Drawing the rest from reference TRBV7-9 and TRBJ2-3, the complete variable domain is DTGVSQNPRHKITKRGQNVTFRCDPISEHNRLYWYRQTLGQGPEFLTYFQNEAQLEKSRLLSDRFSAERPKGSFSTLEIQRTEQGDSAMYLCASSWAGSTDTQYFGPGTRLTVL.

This rearrangement joins TRBV15 to TRBJ1-4; D remains ambiguous. Trimming shortened V by 5 bases and J by 6 bases, and 7 bases separated the two germline ends. The CDR3 extends over 12 amino acids. CDR1 and CDR2 from the germline V gene are LNHNV and YYDKDF (reference sequence). The CDR3 here is CATSPVYEKLFF. The CDR3 DNA reads TGTGCCACCAGCCCAGTTTATGAAAAACTGTTTTTT.